The 31 T cell receptor beta chains given below trace back to one sample, sequenced in a study of T cell responses to AZD1222 COVID-19 vaccine. Some clones are missing from TCRdb's copy, which holds only in-frame ones; the method was immunoSEQ multiplex PCR. The table shows around 130,000 clones, with over 90% occurring only once. Sample: peripheral blood, taken on day 0 of AZD1222 vaccination. These receptors originate from an adult in good health.

This clone was seen just once. The chain carries TRBV6-6 and TRBJ1-6; 7 nucleotides align to TRBD1. The length of the CDR3 is 15 residues. The V segment lost 4 bases and the J segment 6 bases; nucleotides outside the gene matches: 6. The germline V gene encodes CDR1 MNHNY and CDR2 SVGAGI (reference sequence). This CDR3 is CASSSGTAGNSPLHF. The DNA for the CDR3 is TGTGCCAGCAGTTCAGGGACAGCCGGTAATTCACCCCTCCACTTT.

The chain links TRBV7-9 to TRBJ2-2; 7 bases fit TRBD2. V shed 5 bases, J shed 4 bases, and the junction held 10 bases outside the gene matches. This CDR3 comprises 16 residues. In germline, CDR1 is SEHNR, CDR2 FQNEAQ (reference sequence). Here the CDR3 DNA reads TGTGCCAGCAGCACCCGCGGGAGTTTCTCCACCGGGGAGCTGTTTTTT. It translates to CASSTRGSFSTGELFF.

The rearrangement uses TRBV5-5 and TRBJ2-3; TRBD1 agrees at 8 bases. Germline CDR1 reads SGHKS; CDR2 reads YYEKEE (reference sequence). The CDR3 contains 14 residues. The trim removed 5 bases at V and 4 bases at J, leaving 6 bases unmatched. The CDR3 sequence is CASSPQGGADTQYF. The CDR3 coding sequence is TGTGCCAGCAGTCCACAGGGGGGCGCAGATACGCAGTATTTT.

The gene calls are TRBV19 and TRBJ2-7; D perhaps matches TRBD2 (5 bases). The CDR3 has 14 amino acids. V lost 5 bases to trimming and J lost 6 bases, with 17 bases between them. CDR1 is LNHDA, CDR2 SQIVND, per germline (reference sequence). CDR3 DNA sequence: TGTGCCAGTAGTCTCCGGGGTTCGTTTTCCGAGCAGTACTTC. Its protein product is CASSLRGSFSEQYF.

The chain carries TRBV7-2 and TRBJ2-3; D call uncertain. The CDR3 length is 15 residues. CDR1 SGHTA and CDR2 FQGNSA come from the germline V gene. V was pared by 5 bases and J by 6 bases, with 18 bases between. CDR3 sequence: CASSSQAPPYDTQYF. DNA for the CDR3: TGTGCCAGCAGCAGCCAGGCTCCCCCGTATGATACGCAGTATTTT.

This clone appeared a few times. The V gene is TRBV9, the J gene TRBJ2-1, with 9 bases fitting TRBD2. Germline V CDR1 and CDR2: SGDLS, YYNGEE. V lost 0 bases, J lost 8 bases, and 6 bases stayed unmatched. This CDR3 has 15 amino acids. CDR3 amino acids: CASSVVAGGVHEQFF. The CDR3 region has the DNA TGTGCCAGCAGCGTAGTTGCGGGAGGGGTCCATGAGCAGTTCTTC.

This clone was detected only a few times. The genes are TRBV2 and TRBJ1-1; tentatively, D is TRBD1 (5 bases). CDR1 SNHLY and CDR2 FYNNEI come from the germline V gene. The V and J ends lost 0 bases and 7 bases respectively, with 18 bases between them. The CDR3 consists of 16 residues. The CDR3 DNA reads TGTGCCAGCAGTGAAGCGCTTTTGGGGGGGAAGGATGAAGCTTTCTTT. Translated, it gives CASSEALLGGKDEAFF.

The chain carries TRBV21-1 and TRBJ2-1. TRBV21-1 constitutes a pseudogene. The CDR3 extends over 18 amino acids. CDR3 coding DNA: TGTGCCAGCAGCAAAGCGCGATTACCGGCTCTGGTCTACAATGAGCAGTTCTTC. Translated: CASSKARLPALVYNEQFF.

Of note for this clone: Within the sample, other DNA sequences also encode this same CDR3. This chain joins TRBV7-9 and TRBJ2-1; no definite D call. This CDR3 is built from 12 residues. In germline, CDR1 is SEHNR, CDR2 FQNEAQ (reference sequence). The V end lost 5 bases, the J end lost 6 bases, and 8 bases lay between the germline ends. This CDR3 reads CASSLGSNEQFF. The DNA for the CDR3 is TGTGCCAGCAGCCTAGGATCCAATGAGCAGTTCTTC.

The chain recombines TRBV6-5 with TRBJ2-1, with TRBD1 matching 7 bases. Germline V gives CDR1 MNHEY, CDR2 SVGAGI. The CDR3 is 11 amino acids. The ends lost 8 bases at V and 16 bases at J; junction bases unmatched: 11. CDR3 protein: CASSSSGTVFF. Written as DNA, the CDR3 is TGTGCCAGCTCATCCTCCGGGACAGTCTTCTTC.

This chain uses TRBV30 with TRBJ1-3; possibly TRBD1 for D (6 bases). This CDR3 comprises 12 residues. Germline CDR1 GTSNPN, CDR2 SVGIG (reference sequence). The V end was cut by 5 bases, the J end by 8 bases, with 13 bases between. CDR3 nucleotide sequence: TGTGCCTGGGATGGGGGCCCGGACACCATATATTTT. Residues: CAWDGGPDTIYF.

The CDR3 DNA reads TGTGCCAGCAGCCCAAAGGTGAGAGGGGGGACAGACTACGAGCAGTACTTC. Protein sequence: CASSPKVRGGTDYEQYF. The rearrangement links TRBV7-3 to TRBJ2-7; D perhaps matches TRBD1 (7 bases). Germline assignment: CDR1 SGHTA and CDR2 FQGTGA. V was pared by 5 bases and J by 3 bases, with 23 bases between. There are 17 residues in the CDR3.

The V call is TRBV21-1, the J call TRBJ1-5; TRBD1 is the table's D call, not checked against the DNA. TRBV21-1 is a recognized pseudogene. This CDR3 has 14 residues. In nucleotides, the CDR3 is TGTGCCAGCGGTGAGACAACCGCTCCACGGCCCCAGCATTTT. Protein: CASGETTAPRPQHF.

This sequence joins TRBV29-1 and TRBJ1-4, with 10 bases fitting TRBD1. Germline CDR1 is SQVTM and CDR2 is ANQGSEA. The CDR3 spans 14 residues. J lost 5 bases, V lost 6 bases, and 6 bases had no gene match. CDR3 sequence (DNA): TGCAGCGTGATTCCGGGACAGGGGAATGAAAAACTGTTTTTT. Translated, it gives CSVIPGQGNEKLFF.

This rearrangement joins TRBV5-5 to TRBJ1-5, with a weak D call TRBD1 (5 bases). The CDR3 is 17 residues long. Germline CDR1 is SGHKS and CDR2 is YYEKEE (reference sequence). V was pared by 1 base and J by 2 bases, with 16 bases between. The CDR3 DNA reads TGTGCCAGCAGCTTGCGCGCAGAAACGGGGGGCAATCAGCCCCAGCATTTT. It translates to CASSLRAETGGNQPQHF.

The chain joins TRBV6-1 to TRBJ1-2; D call uncertain. Germline CDR1 is MNHNS and CDR2 is SASEGT. CDR3 length: 13 residues. Trimming removed 3 bases from V and 3 bases from J, with 8 bases in between. As DNA, the CDR3 is TGTGCCAGCAGTGACGAGGCCTACTATGGCTACACCTTC. Translated: CASSDEAYYGYTF.

The gene calls are TRBV5-6 and TRBJ1-6; D not resolved. The V gene lost 3 bases and the J gene lost 9 bases, with 13 bases spanning the gap. Germline V gene sequence: CDR1 SGHDT, CDR2 YYEEEE. The CDR3 loop spans 14 amino acids. The CDR3 protein is CASSSGFAGSPLHF. Written as DNA, the CDR3 is TGTGCCAGCAGCTCGGGCTTCGCTGGTTCACCCCTCCACTTT.

This chain uses TRBV18 with TRBJ2-1, with 8 bases aligning to TRBD1. This CDR3 spans 15 amino acids. Germline V gene lookup returns CDR1 KGHSH and CDR2 LQKENI. Trimming cost V 4 bases and J 7 bases; bases outside gene matches: 9. CDR3 nucleotides: TGTGCCAGCTCACGCGGACAGGGTCAGGGAAATGAGCAGTTCTTC. This sequence encodes CASSRGQGQGNEQFF.

The rearrangement joins TRBV19 to TRBJ2-1; 10 nucleotides align to TRBD2. This CDR3 is built from 15 residues. Germline V gene lookup returns CDR1 LNHDA and CDR2 SQIVND (reference sequence). Losses at the gene ends were 3 bases for V and 7 bases for J; bases not matched to a gene: 6. The CDR3 sequence: CASSISEGLANEQFF. CDR3 DNA sequence: TGTGCCAGTAGTATCTCTGAGGGACTAGCGAATGAGCAGTTCTTC.

This sequence joins TRBV19 and TRBJ2-7; D not resolved. Germline V lookup: CDR1 LNHDA, CDR2 SQIVND (reference sequence). The CDR3 length is 14 residues. V lost 3 bases and J lost 0, with 9 bases in between. The chain's CDR3 is CASSMHGSSYEQYF. The CDR3 nucleotides read TGTGCCAGTAGTATGCACGGCAGCTCCTACGAGCAGTACTTC.

V and J are TRBV30 and TRBJ1-1, with TRBD1 identical over 7 bases. Trimming removed 7 bases from V and 0 bases from J; junction bases left unmatched: 8. Germline V lookup: CDR1 GTSNPN, CDR2 SVGIG (reference sequence). The CDR3 loop spans 14 amino acids. The DNA for the CDR3 is TGTGCCTTTTACAGGGGAAGAATGAACACTGAAGCTTTCTTT. The encoded protein is CAFYRGRMNTEAFF. The full variable domain, in which reference TRBV30 and TRBJ1-1 provide the parts outside the CDR3, is SQTIHQWPATLVQPVGSPLSLECTVEGTSNPNLYWYRQAAGRGLQLLFYSVGIGQISSEVPQNLSASRPQDRQFILSSKKLLLSDSGFYLCAFYRGRMNTEAFFGQGTRLTVV.

The rearrangement links TRBV3-1 (or the pseudogene TRBV3-2) to TRBJ1-1; possible D gene TRBD1, 5 bases. The V end lost 2 bases, the J end lost 1 base, and 11 bases lay between the germline ends. CDR3 length equals 15 residues. CDR1 and CDR2 (germline): LGHDT, YNNKEL (reference sequence). The CDR3 loop is CASSQLVRANTEAFF. DNA for the CDR3: TGTGCCAGCAGCCAACTGGTCAGGGCGAACACTGAAGCTTTCTTT.

This rearrangement joins TRBV11-2 to TRBJ2-5, with 8 bases identical to TRBD2. The V and J ends lost 0 bases and 5 bases, in that order; junction bases with no gene match: 8. CDR1 is SGHAT, CDR2 FQNNGV, per germline. CDR3 length: 16 amino acids. The CDR3 is CASSLETGTRVETQYF. The DNA for the CDR3 is TGTGCCAGCAGCTTAGAAACCGGGACTAGGGTTGAGACCCAGTACTTC. The whole variable domain, filled in from reference TRBV11-2 and TRBJ2-5, reads EAGVAQSPRYKIIEKRQSVAFWCNPISGHATLYWYQQILGQGPKLLIQFQNNGVVDDSQLPKDRFSAERLKGVDSTLKIQPAKLEDSAVYLCASSLETGTRVETQYFGPGTRLLVL.

The chain joins TRBV3-1 (or the pseudogene TRBV3-2) to TRBJ2-7, with 11 bases fitting TRBD1. The CDR3 is 14 residues long. Trimming at V came to 0 bases and at J to 7 bases, leaving 2 bases not matched to a gene. The germline V gene encodes CDR1 LGHDT and CDR2 YNNKEL (reference sequence). The CDR3 sequence is CASSQDGQGAEQYF. The CDR3 region has the DNA TGTGCCAGCAGCCAAGATGGACAGGGGGCTGAGCAGTACTTC.

The chain uses TRBV24-1 and TRBJ2-1; D not resolved. With 3 bases removed from V and 7 bases from J, the gap between germline ends came to 24 bases. The CDR3 contains 18 residues. Germline V gene lookup returns CDR1 KGHDR and CDR2 SFDVKD. CDR3: CATSDSRTPFPRSNEQFF. As DNA, the CDR3 is TGTGCCACCAGTGATAGTCGGACCCCGTTCCCCCGCTCAAATGAGCAGTTCTTC.

This rearrangement joins TRBV11-2 to TRBJ2-1, with 8 positions matching TRBD2. The CDR3 consists of 14 residues. Unmatched junction bases numbered 7, after V lost 5 bases and J lost 7 bases. From germline, CDR1 is SGHAT and CDR2 FQNNGV. Written as DNA, the CDR3 is TGTGCCAGCAGCCCGGGACTAGTCGGGAATGAGCAGTTCTTC. Encoded protein: CASSPGLVGNEQFF.

This sequence joins TRBV5-4 and TRBJ2-3, with TRBD2 matching over 12 bases. V lost 3 bases to trimming and J lost 6 bases; unmatched junction nucleotides: 11. CDR1 and CDR2 (germline): SGHNT, YYREEE (reference sequence). The CDR3 sequence is 17 residues long. CDR3 loop: CASSWGGLAGLVDTQYF. CDR3 sequence (DNA): TGTGCCAGCAGCTGGGGGGGACTAGCGGGTTTAGTGGATACGCAGTATTTT.

The genes are TRBV12-5 and TRBJ2-5; 7 positions match TRBD2. The germline gives CDR1 LGHNT, CDR2 FRNRAP. V lost 10 bases and J lost 1; bases outside the gene matches: 9. The CDR3 runs to 14 residues. CDR3 in amino acids: CATPREGSQETQYF. In DNA, the CDR3 is TGTGCTACCCCGAGGGAGGGTTCCCAAGAGACCCAGTACTTC.

The V gene is TRBV25-1, the J gene TRBJ2-1, with a weak D call TRBD1 (5 bases). This CDR3 is built from 13 residues. V shed 7 bases and J shed 6 bases, with 13 bases lying between them. CDR1 is MGHDK, CDR2 SYGVNS, per germline. The CDR3 nucleotides are TGTGCCAGCACCGAACAGGCTACCAATGAGCAGTTCTTC. It is translated as CASTEQATNEQFF.

V and J are TRBV5-1 and TRBJ2-3; D is possibly TRBD2 (6 bases). Trimming took 2 bases from V and 5 from J, leaving 15 bases between them. CDR3 length: 15 amino acids. The germline CDR1 and CDR2 sequences are SGHRS and YFSETQ. CDR3 coding DNA: TGCGCCAGCAGCTTCGCGGGATTTGGGGGAGATACGCAGTATTTT. The encoded protein is CASSFAGFGGDTQYF.

The chain has TRBV7-2 and TRBJ1-5; D uncertain. This CDR3 has 15 residues. CDR1 SGHTA and CDR2 FQGNSA come from the germline V gene. V was trimmed by 2 bases and J by 0 bases, leaving 8 bases between them. The CDR3 DNA follows: TGTGCCAGCAGCTTATGGGTCAATAGCAATCAGCCCCAGCATTTT. Translating gives CASSLWVNSNQPQHF.